These 24 T cell receptor beta chains were all obtained from the same sample, sequenced in a study of blood T cells in healthy people across ages. Primers used in a second PCR of roughly 6 to 12 cycles were a sample-barcoded 5' primer and a J-beta primer mix. One entry per CDR3 protein, called by TCRdb with MiXCR from the 5' RACE reads. The repertoire holds roughly 410,000 distinct CDR3 sequences, with over 45% as singletons. Sequenced input: blood. These receptors came from a man aged 60-69 years in good health.

As regards this clonotype: Mismatch with germline at one junction end may stem from a read error. V and J are TRBV4-1 and TRBJ2-1, with TRBD2 identical over 7 bases. Germline CDR1 MGHRA, CDR2 YSYEKL. The CDR3 spans 15 residues. CDR3 sequence (DNA): TGCGCCGGCAGCCAAGTTAGCGGGTTTAACAATGAGCAGTTCTTC. Translation: CAGSQVSGFNNEQFF.

J is TRBJ2-7 and V is TRBV15; D is unclear. V was cut by 5 bases and J by 0 bases, with 2 bases left in between. Germline V CDR1 and CDR2: LNHNV, YYDKDF (reference sequence). This CDR3 contains 11 residues. The CDR3 DNA is TGTGCCACCAGCGCCTCCTACGAGCAGTACTTC. Translation: CATSASYEQYF.

This clonotype has a handful of counts. The V call is TRBV11-2, the J call TRBJ2-1; 7 bases are shared with TRBD1. Germline CDR1 is SGHAT and CDR2 is FQNNGV. There are 12 residues in the CDR3. Trimming at V came to 11 bases and at J to 3 bases, leaving 4 bases not matched to a gene. The CDR3 DNA reads as TGTGCCGGACGACAGGGCTACAATGAGCAGTTCTTC. Its translation is CAGRQGYNEQFF.

The rearrangement joins TRBV29-1 to TRBJ1-2, with TRBD1 as a possible D gene (5 bases). Trimming shortened V by 7 bases and J by 0 bases, and 12 bases separated the two germline ends. The CDR3 length is 13 residues. The germline CDR1 and CDR2 sequences are SQVTM and ANQGSEA. CDR3 region: CSGGTRANYGYTF. The CDR3 nucleotides read TGCAGCGGTGGGACCCGAGCTAACTATGGCTACACCTTC.

V usage is TRBV12-3 or TRBV12-4 and J usage is TRBJ2-4; TRBD1 matches 8 bases. J gave up 3 bases and V 2 bases, and 3 bases lay outside the gene matches. The CDR3 loop spans 15 amino acids. In DNA form, the CDR3 reads TGTGCCAGCAGTTTATCGGACAGGGTCAAAAACATTCAGTACTTC. Translation gives CASSLSDRVKNIQYF.

The V gene is TRBV5-1, the J gene TRBJ2-1; possibly TRBD1 for D (6 bases). Germline CDR1 is SGHRS and CDR2 is YFSETQ. This CDR3 comprises 12 residues. V was pared by 2 bases and J by 9 bases, with 9 bases between. The CDR3 loop reads CASSFGDTEQFF. In DNA, the CDR3 is TGCGCCAGCAGCTTTGGGGACACTGAGCAGTTCTTC.

At least ten counts were recorded for this clonotype. The J gene is TRBJ2-7, the V gene TRBV7-2; a possible D gene is TRBD1 (7 bases). The germline CDR1 and CDR2 sequences are SGHTA and FQGNSA. The CDR3 runs to 15 residues. V shed 5 bases and J shed 3 bases, with 17 bases lying between them. The CDR3 DNA sequence: TGTGCCAGCAGCCCGCAGACAGGGAGGATCTACGAGCAGTACTTC. Its translation: CASSPQTGRIYEQYF.

This chain connects TRBV27 to TRBJ2-7, with unresolved D. Germline CDR1 MNHEY, CDR2 SMNVEV (reference sequence). The CDR3 loop spans 14 amino acids. V gave up 5 bases and J gave up 1 base, with 12 bases separating them. CDR3 coding DNA: TGTGCCAGCAGTCCCTCGGATGGATCCTACGAGCAGTACTTC. Encoded protein: CASSPSDGSYEQYF.

About this clonotype itself: A much larger clonotype is one base distant, so this may be a read error. This rearrangement joins TRBV7-2 to TRBJ2-1; D remains unclear. Near its end, the DNA agrees better with TRBJ2-7, so the J call may be wrong. Germline V gene lookup returns CDR1 SGHTA and CDR2 FQGNSA. The CDR3 is 17 residues long. The CDR3 here is CASSLAMASRSYNEQYF. CDR3 nucleotide sequence: TGTGCCAGCAGCTTAGCAATGGCGAGCAGATCCTACAATGAGCAGTACTTC.

The chain recombines TRBV11-2 with TRBJ2-1, with D unclear. The CDR3 length is 13 residues. Between the trimmed V and J ends, which lost 5 bases and 12 bases, there was a span of 17 bases. CDR1 is SGHAT, CDR2 FQNNGV, per germline. The CDR3 reads CASSLHDSWGQFF. CDR3 in DNA: TGTGCCAGCAGCCTCCATGACTCGTGGGGGCAGTTCTTC.

The chain is built from TRBV28 and TRBJ2-3; maybe TRBD1 (5 bases). The germline gives CDR1 MDHEN, CDR2 SYDVKM. V lost 4 bases, J lost 2 bases, and 16 bases lay in between. The CDR3 totals 16 residues. The CDR3 region has the DNA TGTGCCAGCAGTTGGGTCTTCCAGGGTGTCACAGATACGCAGTATTTT. It specifies CASSWVFQGVTDTQYF.

This chain links TRBV6-2 or TRBV6-3 with TRBJ2-3; tentatively, D is TRBD2 (7 bases). There are 16 residues in the CDR3. Germline V CDR1 and CDR2: MNHEY, SVGEGT. The germline V and J ends were trimmed by 2 bases and 4 bases, with 16 bases remaining between them. CDR3 region: CASSYVGGGPPDTQYF. Written as DNA, the CDR3 is TGTGCCAGCAGTTACGTCGGCGGGGGCCCGCCAGATACGCAGTATTTT.

This clonotype was counted a few times. The chain employs TRBV20-1 and TRBJ1-2; 9 bases map to TRBD1. V lost 2 bases and J lost 2; bases outside the gene matches: 12. Germline V CDR1 and CDR2: DFQATT, SNEGSKA (reference sequence). This CDR3 contains 17 residues. In DNA, the CDR3 is TGCAGTGCTAGAACCGGGACAGGGAAAGGGATAAACTATGGCTACACCTTC. This sequence encodes CSARTGTGKGINYGYTF.

The rearrangement links TRBV6-5 to TRBJ2-3, with 9 bases lining up with TRBD1. From germline, CDR1 is MNHEY and CDR2 SVGAGI. CDR3 length equals 15 residues. V lost 2 bases and J lost 2; bases outside the gene matches: 2. In DNA, the CDR3 is TGTGCCAGCAGTTACCGACAGGGGGTCACAGATACGCAGTATTTT. Translated: CASSYRQGVTDTQYF.

The chain links TRBV28 to TRBJ2-5, with D unclear. The CDR3 length is 16 residues. V was pared by 3 bases and J by 1 base, with 15 bases between. Looked up from germline, CDR1 is MDHEN and CDR2 is SYDVKM. In nucleotides, the CDR3 is TGTGCCAGCAGTTTCTCCCCGCCTCGGAGCCAAGAGACCCAGTACTTC. Translating gives CASSFSPPRSQETQYF.

This sequence joins TRBV12-3 or TRBV12-4 and TRBJ2-3, with unresolved D. V was trimmed by 3 bases and J by 2 bases, leaving 15 bases between them. There are 16 residues in the CDR3. DNA for the CDR3: TGTGCCAGCAGTTTTCTGCCCGCCTCTAACACAGATACGCAGTATTTT. Amino acids: CASSFLPASNTDTQYF.

The rearrangement links TRBV6-2 or TRBV6-3 to TRBJ2-3; D gene unclear. The CDR3 contains 14 residues. Trimming left V 1 base short and J 2 bases short, with 7 bases between. The germline V gene has CDR1 MNHEY and CDR2 SVGEGT. The CDR3 DNA follows: TGTGCCAGCAGTTACTGGGCTCCCACAGATACGCAGTATTTT. Encoded protein: CASSYWAPTDTQYF.

This sequence joins TRBV27 and TRBJ2-1; D gene ambiguous. CDR1 is MNHEY and CDR2 is SMNVEV in the germline V gene (reference sequence). The V end was cut by 6 bases, the J end by 8 bases, with 11 bases between. The CDR3 spans 12 residues. The CDR3 DNA reads TGTGCCAGCAGCCCGGTCGGTGATGAGCAGTTCTTC. This sequence encodes CASSPVGDEQFF.

This clonotype was counted only a few times. The CDR3 sequence: CASSLGPRTQYF. For the CDR3, the DNA is TGTGCCAGCAGTTTAGGACCGAGGACCCAGTACTTC. The chain carries TRBV28 and TRBJ2-5, with no clear D. V was pared by 2 bases and J by 7 bases, with 8 bases between. This CDR3 region has 12 residues. From germline, CDR1 is MDHEN and CDR2 SYDVKM.

This clonotype came up a few times. V usage is TRBV28 and J usage is TRBJ2-3, with D perhaps TRBD1 or TRBD2 (5 bases each). The CDR3 runs 12 residues. V was clipped by 5 bases and J by 4 bases, with 7 bases between them. Germline V CDR1 and CDR2: MDHEN, SYDVKM. CDR3 in amino acids: CASSGTPDTQYF. CDR3 nucleotide sequence: TGTGCCAGCAGTGGGACCCCAGATACGCAGTATTTT.

This clonotype was seen more than once but under ten times. The genes are TRBV7-2 and TRBJ2-5, with TRBD2 matching 14 bases. The germline V gene has CDR1 SGHTA and CDR2 FQGNSA. This CDR3 region has 15 residues. Trimming cost V 5 bases and J 5 bases; bases outside gene matches: 4. CDR3 sequence (DNA): TGTGCCAGCAGCCCGACTAGCGGGGGGGCGGAGACCCAGTACTTC. This encodes CASSPTSGGAETQYF. The full variable domain, completed using reference TRBV7-2 and TRBJ2-5, is GAGVSQSPSNKVTEKGKDVELRCDPISGHTALYWYRQSLGQGLEFLIYFQGNSAPDKSGLPSDRFSAERTGGSVSTLTIQRTQQEDSAVYLCASSPTSGGAETQYFGPGTRLLVL.

V is TRBV12-3 or TRBV12-4 and J is TRBJ2-3; D unresolved. With 4 bases removed from V and 1 base from J, the gap between germline ends came to 6 bases. The CDR3 is 13 residues long. The CDR3 is CASSSLRTDTQYF. The CDR3 DNA reads TGTGCCAGCAGTTCGCTTCGCACAGATACGCAGTATTTT.

The CDR3 nucleotides are TGCGCCAGCAGCCAAGATAGGAACACAGATACGCAGTATTTT. Translating it yields CASSQDRNTDTQYF. J is TRBJ2-3 and V is TRBV4-3; no definite D call. The CDR3 consists of 14 residues. Trimming took off 0 bases at V and 2 bases at J, with 6 bases between the two ends. Germline values: CDR1 LGHNA, CDR2 YSLEER.

This CDR3 reads CSVLGGSTDTQYF. The CDR3 nucleotides read TGCAGCGTTCTGGGCGGTAGCACAGATACGCAGTATTTT. The chain has TRBV29-1 and TRBJ2-3, with D unresolved. CDR1 and CDR2 (germline): SQVTM, ANQGSEA. The length of the CDR3 is 13 residues. Deletions cut 5 bases from V and 0 bases from J, with 9 bases between.